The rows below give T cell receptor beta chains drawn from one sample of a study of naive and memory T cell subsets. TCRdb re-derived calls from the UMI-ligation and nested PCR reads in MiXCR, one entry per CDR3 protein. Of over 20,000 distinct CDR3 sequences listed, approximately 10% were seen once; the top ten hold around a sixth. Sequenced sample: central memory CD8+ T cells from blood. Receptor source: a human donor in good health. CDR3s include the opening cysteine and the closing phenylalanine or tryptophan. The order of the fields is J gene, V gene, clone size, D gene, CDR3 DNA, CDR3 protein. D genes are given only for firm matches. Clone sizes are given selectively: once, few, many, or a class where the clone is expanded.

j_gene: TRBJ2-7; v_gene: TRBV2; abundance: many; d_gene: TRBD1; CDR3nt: TGTGCCAGCAGTCGGACAGGGGGGCACGAGCAGTACTTC; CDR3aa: CASSRTGGHEQYF
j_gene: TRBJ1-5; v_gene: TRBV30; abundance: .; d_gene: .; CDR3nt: TGTGCCTGGAGTGCCGAGAATCAGCCCCAGCATTTT; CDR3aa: CAWSAENQPQHF
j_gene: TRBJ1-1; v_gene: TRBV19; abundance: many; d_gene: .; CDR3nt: TGTGCCAGTAGTGCCCGTCTAATGAACACTGAAGCTTTCTTT; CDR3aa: CASSARLMNTEAFF
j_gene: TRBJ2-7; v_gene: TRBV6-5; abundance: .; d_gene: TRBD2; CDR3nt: TGTGCCAGCAGCAACCCGGGGACTAGCGGGACCTACGAGCAGTACTTC; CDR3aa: CASSNPGTSGTYEQYF
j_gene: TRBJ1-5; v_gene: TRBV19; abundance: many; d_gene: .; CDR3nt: TGTGCCAGTAGTCGGACCTCCAATCAGCCCCAGCATTTT; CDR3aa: CASSRTSNQPQHF
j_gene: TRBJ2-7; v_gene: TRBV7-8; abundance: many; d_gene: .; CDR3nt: TGTGCCAGCAGCTTAGCGTTGGCCGCAAGCTCCTACGAGCAGTACTTC; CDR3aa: CASSLALAASSYEQYF
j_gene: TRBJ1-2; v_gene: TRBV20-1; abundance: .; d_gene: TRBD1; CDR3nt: TGCAGTGCCACATTACAGGGGGAGGACTATGGCTACACCTTC; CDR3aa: CSATLQGEDYGYTF
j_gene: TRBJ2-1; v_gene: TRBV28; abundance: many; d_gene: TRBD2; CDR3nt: TGTGCCAGCAGTTTGCGGGAGACATACTACAATGAGCAGTTCTTC; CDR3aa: CASSLRETYYNEQFF
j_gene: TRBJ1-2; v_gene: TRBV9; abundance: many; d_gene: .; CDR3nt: TGTGCCAGCAGCGTAGACAACTCACCGAACTATGGCTACACCTTC; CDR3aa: CASSVDNSPNYGYTF
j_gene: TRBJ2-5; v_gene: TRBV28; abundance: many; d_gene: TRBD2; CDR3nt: TGTGCCAGCAGTTTCTACCAGACGACTAGCGGCCAAGAGACCCAGTACTTC; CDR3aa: CASSFYQTTSGQETQYF
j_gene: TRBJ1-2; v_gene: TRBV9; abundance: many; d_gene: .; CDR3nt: TGTGCCAGCAGCGTAGAACAGGGTCTATGGGGCTACACCTTC; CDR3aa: CASSVEQGLWGYTF
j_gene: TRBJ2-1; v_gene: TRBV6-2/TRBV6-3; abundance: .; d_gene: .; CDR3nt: TGTGCCAGCAGTTATGGCTTCTATGAGCAGTTCTTC; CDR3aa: CASSYGFYEQFF
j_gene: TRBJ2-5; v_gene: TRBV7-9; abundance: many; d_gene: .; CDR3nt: TGTGCCAGCAGCTTTCCCACCGGAGAGACCCAGTACTTC; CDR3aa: CASSFPTGETQYF
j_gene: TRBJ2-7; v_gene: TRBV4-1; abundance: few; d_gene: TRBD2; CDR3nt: TGCGCCAGCAGCCAAGAAGGCGGGAGGTCCAGCGAGCAGTACTTC; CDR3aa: CASSQEGGRSSEQYF
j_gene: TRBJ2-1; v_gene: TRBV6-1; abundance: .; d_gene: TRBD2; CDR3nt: TGTGCCAGCGCCAAAGAGCGGCTAGCGGGGGTAAACCGCTCCTACAATGAGCAGTTCTTC; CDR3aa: CASAKERLAGVNRSYNEQFF
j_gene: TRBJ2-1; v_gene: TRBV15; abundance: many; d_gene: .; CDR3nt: TGTGCCACCAGCAGAAATGGGGGAGGGGGCTACAATGAGCAGTTCTTC; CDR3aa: CATSRNGGGGYNEQFF